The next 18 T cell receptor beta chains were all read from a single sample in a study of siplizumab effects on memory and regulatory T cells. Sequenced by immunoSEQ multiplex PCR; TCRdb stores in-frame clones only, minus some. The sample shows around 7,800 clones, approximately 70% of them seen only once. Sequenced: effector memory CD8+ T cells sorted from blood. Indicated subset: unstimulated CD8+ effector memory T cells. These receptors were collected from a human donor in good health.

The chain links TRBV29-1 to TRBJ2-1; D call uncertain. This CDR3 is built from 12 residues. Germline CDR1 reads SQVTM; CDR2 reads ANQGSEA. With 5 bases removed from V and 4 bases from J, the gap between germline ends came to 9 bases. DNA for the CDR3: TGCAGCGTTCCCACGGAATACAATGAGCAGTTCTTC. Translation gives CSVPTEYNEQFF.

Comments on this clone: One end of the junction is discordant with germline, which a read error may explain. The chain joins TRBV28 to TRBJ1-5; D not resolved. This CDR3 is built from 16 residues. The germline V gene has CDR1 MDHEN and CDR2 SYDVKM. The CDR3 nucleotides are TGTGCCGGCAGCTCCGCCGAGACTTATAGCAATCAGCCCCAGCATTTT. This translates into CAGSSAETYSNQPQHF. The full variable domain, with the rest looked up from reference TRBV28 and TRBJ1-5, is DVKVTQSSRYLVKRTGEKVFLECVQDMDHENMFWYRQDPGLGLRLIYFSYDVKMKEKGDIPEGYSVSREKKERFSLILESASTNQTSMYLCAGSSAETYSNQPQHFGDGTRLSIL.

The CDR3 coding sequence is TGTGCCAGCAGCGGGCAGGGGGACACCGGGGAGCTGTTTTTT. Translation gives CASSGQGDTGELFF. This chain joins TRBV6-4 and TRBJ2-2, with 7 bases lining up with TRBD1. The CDR3 covers 14 residues. CDR1 and CDR2 from the germline V gene are MRHNA and SNTAGT. V trimming: 6 bases; J trimming: 3 bases; junction bases outside the gene matches: 4.

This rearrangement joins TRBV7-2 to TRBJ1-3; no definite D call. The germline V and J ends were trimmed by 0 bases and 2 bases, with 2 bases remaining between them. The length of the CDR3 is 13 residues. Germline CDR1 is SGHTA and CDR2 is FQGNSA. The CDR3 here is CASSLAPGNTIYF. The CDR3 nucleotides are TGTGCCAGCAGCTTAGCTCCTGGAAACACCATATATTTT.

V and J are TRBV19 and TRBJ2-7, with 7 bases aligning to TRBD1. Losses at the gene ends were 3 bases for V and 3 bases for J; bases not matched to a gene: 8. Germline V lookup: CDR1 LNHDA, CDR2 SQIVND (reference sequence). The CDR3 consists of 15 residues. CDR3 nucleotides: TGTGCCAGTAGTATCTCTCGGACAGGCGGCTACGAGCAGTACTTC. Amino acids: CASSISRTGGYEQYF.

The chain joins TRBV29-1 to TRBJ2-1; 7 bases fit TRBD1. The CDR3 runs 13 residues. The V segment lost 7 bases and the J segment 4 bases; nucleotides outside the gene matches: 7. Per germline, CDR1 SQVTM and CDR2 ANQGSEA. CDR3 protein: CSAQQGSYNEQFF. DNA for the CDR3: TGCAGCGCTCAACAGGGGTCTTACAATGAGCAGTTCTTC.

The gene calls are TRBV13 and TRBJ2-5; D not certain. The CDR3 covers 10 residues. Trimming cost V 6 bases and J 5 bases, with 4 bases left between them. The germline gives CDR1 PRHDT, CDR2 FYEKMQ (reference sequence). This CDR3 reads CASSAETQYF. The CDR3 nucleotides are TGTGCCAGCAGTGCGGAGACCCAGTACTTC. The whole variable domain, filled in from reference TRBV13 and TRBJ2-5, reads AAGVIQSPRHLIKEKRETATLKCYPIPRHDTVYWYQQGPGQDPQFLISFYEKMQSDKGSIPDRFSAQQFSDYHSELNMSSLELGDSALYFCASSAETQYFGPGTRLLVL.

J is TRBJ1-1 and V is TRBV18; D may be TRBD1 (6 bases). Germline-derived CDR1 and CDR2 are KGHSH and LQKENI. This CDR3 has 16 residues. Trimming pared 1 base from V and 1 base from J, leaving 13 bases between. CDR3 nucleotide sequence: TGTGCCAGCTCACCACGGGGCCAGGGGTCGAACACTGAAGCTTTCTTT. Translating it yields CASSPRGQGSNTEAFF.

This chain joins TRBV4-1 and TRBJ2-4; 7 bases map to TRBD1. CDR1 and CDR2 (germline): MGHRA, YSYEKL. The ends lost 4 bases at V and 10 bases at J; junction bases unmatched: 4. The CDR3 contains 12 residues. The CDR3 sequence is CASSLSGQIQYF. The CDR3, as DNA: TGCGCCAGCAGCCTTTCGGGACAGATTCAGTACTTC.

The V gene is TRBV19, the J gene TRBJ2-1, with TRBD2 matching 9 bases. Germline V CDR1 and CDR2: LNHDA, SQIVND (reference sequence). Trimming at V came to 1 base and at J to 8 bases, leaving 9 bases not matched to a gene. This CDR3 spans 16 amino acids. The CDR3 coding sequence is TGTGCCAGTAGTATAGCCCCCGCGGGAGGGCCCTATGAGCAGTTCTTC. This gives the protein CASSIAPAGGPYEQFF.

As DNA, the CDR3 is TGTGCCAGCACGGGGGCGGGGAATCCGGAGCCCCAGCATTTT. It translates to CASTGAGNPEPQHF. This chain links TRBV2 with TRBJ1-5; TRBD1 might be the D (6 bases). This CDR3 region has 14 residues. V shed 7 bases and J shed 8 bases, with 18 bases lying between them. The germline gives CDR1 SNHLY, CDR2 FYNNEI.

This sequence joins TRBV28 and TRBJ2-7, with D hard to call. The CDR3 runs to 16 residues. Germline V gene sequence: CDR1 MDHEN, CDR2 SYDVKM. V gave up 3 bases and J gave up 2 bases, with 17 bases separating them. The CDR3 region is CASSFSLIGGPYEQYF. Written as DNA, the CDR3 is TGTGCCAGCAGTTTTTCCTTGATTGGCGGCCCCTACGAGCAGTACTTC.

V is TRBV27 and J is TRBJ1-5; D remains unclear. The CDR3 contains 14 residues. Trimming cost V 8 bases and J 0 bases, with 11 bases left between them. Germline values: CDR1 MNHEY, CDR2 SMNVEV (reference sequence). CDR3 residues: CASHLKYSNQPQHF. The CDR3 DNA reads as TGTGCCAGCCACCTAAAATATAGCAATCAGCCCCAGCATTTT.

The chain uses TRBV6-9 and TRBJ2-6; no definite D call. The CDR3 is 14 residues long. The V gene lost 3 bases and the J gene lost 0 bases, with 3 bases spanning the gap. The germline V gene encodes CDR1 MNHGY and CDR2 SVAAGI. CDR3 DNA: TGTGCCAGCAGTTACTCCTCTGGGGCCAACGTCCTGACTTTC. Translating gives CASSYSSGANVLTF.

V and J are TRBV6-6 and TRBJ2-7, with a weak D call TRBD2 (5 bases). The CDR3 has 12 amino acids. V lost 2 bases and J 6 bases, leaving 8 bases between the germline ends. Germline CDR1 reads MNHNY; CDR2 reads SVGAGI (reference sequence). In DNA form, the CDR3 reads TGTGCCAGCAGTTACGCGAGCGGCGAGCAGTACTTC. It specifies CASSYASGEQYF.

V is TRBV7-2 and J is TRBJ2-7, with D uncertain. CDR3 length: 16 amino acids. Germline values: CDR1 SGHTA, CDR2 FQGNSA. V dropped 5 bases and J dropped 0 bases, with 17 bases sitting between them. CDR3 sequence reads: CASSPRVPPSSYEQYF. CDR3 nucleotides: TGTGCCAGCAGCCCCCGGGTCCCCCCGAGCTCCTACGAGCAGTACTTC.

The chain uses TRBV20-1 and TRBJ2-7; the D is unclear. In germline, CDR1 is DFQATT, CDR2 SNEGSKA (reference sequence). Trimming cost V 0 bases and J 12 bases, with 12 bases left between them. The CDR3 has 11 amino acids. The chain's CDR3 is CSARDRAAVYF. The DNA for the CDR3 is TGCAGTGCTAGAGATCGGGCTGCCGTGTACTTC.

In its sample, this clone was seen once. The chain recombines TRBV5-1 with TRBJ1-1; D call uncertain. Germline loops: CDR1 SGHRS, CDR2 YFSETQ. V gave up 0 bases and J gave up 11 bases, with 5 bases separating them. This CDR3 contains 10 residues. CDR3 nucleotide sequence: TGCGCCAGCAGCTTGGCCGTGGCTTTCTTT. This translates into CASSLAVAFF.